The clone carrying this T cell receptor beta chain was observed many times. Its antigen is as yet unknown. One entry per CDR3 protein, called by TCRdb with MiXCR from the reads. The table includes over 200,000 distinct CDR3 sequences, roughly 15% detected once. Trimming removed 4 bases from V and 7 bases from J, with 10 bases in between. The germline V gene encodes CDR1 MNHEY and CDR2 SMNVEV (reference sequence). The CDR3 spans 12 residues. The entry originates in a study of T cell repertoires in cytomegalovirus infection. Study-level results: Frequencies of public TCR beta families were cumulated, and this identified carriers of CMV plus the relevant HLA.

The source of this sequence is a human donor in good health (CMV status not recorded). Some clones in this sample may be carry-over from other donors' samples. J is TRBJ1-2 and V is TRBV27; a possible D gene is TRBD1 (6 bases). Specimen: PBMCs. The DNA of the CDR3 is TGTGCCAGCAGTTCGCGGACAGCTGGCTACACCTTC. It is translated as CASSSRTAGYTF.